A single sample is the source of the 20 T cell receptor beta chains below, sequenced in a study of cytomegalovirus exposure and HLA in healthy donors. PCR was performed using 60 Vbeta and 13 Jbeta primers. Using immunoSEQ multiplex PCR, the repertoire was profiled, and TCRdb retains in-frame clones only, with some absent. The profile shows under 200,000 clones, 80% of them singletons. The material sequenced was PBMCs. The receptors were sampled from a man aged 40-49 years in good health and CMV-seronegative.

This chain joins TRBV6-1 and TRBJ1-5; maybe TRBD1 (5 bases). Germline V gene sequence: CDR1 MNHNS, CDR2 SASEGT. V shed 6 bases and J shed 7 bases, with 19 bases lying between them. This CDR3 contains 15 residues. As DNA, the CDR3 is TGTGCCAGCAGCCTCTCGGGAGGGGCGAGGCAGCCCCAGCATTTT. This translates into CASSLSGGARQPQHF.

The chain couples TRBV29-1 to TRBJ2-6; D not certain. V was pared by 7 bases and J by 0 bases, with 10 bases between. The CDR3 totals 14 residues. Germline CDR1 SQVTM, CDR2 ANQGSEA. CDR3 coding DNA: TGCAGCGCTCAGGCCAGCTCTGGGGCCAACGTCCTGACTTTC. The encoded protein is CSAQASSGANVLTF. The full variable domain, rest sourced from reference TRBV29-1 and TRBJ2-6, is SAVISQKPSRDICQRGTSLTIQCQVDSQVTMMFWYRQQPGQSLTLIATANQGSEATYESGFVIDKFPISRPNLTFSTLTVSNMSPEDSSIYLCSAQASSGANVLTFGAGSRLTVL.

The J gene is TRBJ1-2, the V gene TRBV9, with D possibly matching TRBD1 (5 bases). Germline CDR1 and CDR2: SGDLS and YYNGEE. The CDR3 runs to 14 residues. Trimming cost V 6 bases and J 2 bases, with 14 bases left between them. The CDR3: CASTQGDGNYGYTF. CDR3 in DNA: TGTGCCAGCACGCAGGGCGACGGGAACTATGGCTACACCTTC.

The chain recombines TRBV18 with TRBJ2-7; 11 nucleotides agree with TRBD1. CDR1 is KGHSH and CDR2 is LQKENI in the germline V gene. The junction had 4 bases not matched to a gene; V was cut back by 0 bases and J by 3 bases. The CDR3 loop spans 16 amino acids. For the CDR3, the DNA is TGTGCCAGCTCACCACCGGGACAGGGGGTGGGCTACGAGCAGTACTTC. Its protein product is CASSPPGQGVGYEQYF.

The chain uses TRBV27 and TRBJ2-5; 11 bases agree with TRBD2. Germline trimming cut 6 bases from V and 4 bases from J; bases unmatched to any gene: 10. Germline V gene data show CDR1 as MNHEY and CDR2 as SMNVEV (reference sequence). This CDR3 comprises 16 residues. The CDR3 DNA follows: TGTGCCAGCAGGCAGCTAGCGGGGGGCCTAACAGAGACCCAGTACTTC. It codes for CASRQLAGGLTETQYF.

The chain recombines TRBV9 with TRBJ1-4; 9 positions match TRBD1. Germline loops: CDR1 SGDLS, CDR2 YYNGEE. CDR3 length equals 13 residues. J was trimmed by 8 bases and V by 4 bases; bases with no gene match: 3. DNA of the CDR3: TGTGCCAGCAGCCTAGGGACAGGGGAAAAACTGTTTTTT. Translating it yields CASSLGTGEKLFF. The variable domain in full, completed from reference TRBV9 and TRBJ1-4, reads DSGVTQTPKHLITATGQRVTLRCSPRSGDLSVYWYQQSLDQGLQFLIQYYNGEERAKGNILERFSAQQFPDLHSELNLSSLELGDSALYFCASSLGTGEKLFFGSGTQLSVL.

This chain connects TRBV14 to TRBJ2-6; D unresolved. There are 16 residues in the CDR3. V was shortened by 2 bases and J by 0 bases, with 8 bases between the two germline ends. Germline V CDR1 and CDR2: SGHDN, FVKESK. The CDR3 reads CASSQSGLSGANVLTF. The CDR3 nucleotides are TGTGCCAGCAGCCAATCGGGTCTCTCTGGGGCCAACGTCCTGACTTTC.

As concerns this clone: Sequence at one end of the junction differs from germline and may be a read error. J is TRBJ2-7 and V is TRBV18, with 10 bases that match TRBD2. The CDR3 is made up of 15 amino acids. Germline values: CDR1 KGHSH, CDR2 LQKENI. The CDR3 loop is CASSPRTSGGYEQYF. CDR3 DNA sequence: TGTGCCAGCTCTCCACGGACTAGCGGAGGTTACGAGCAGTACTTC.

J is TRBJ2-1 and V is TRBV19; D possibly corresponds to TRBD1 (6 bases). Germline lookup yields CDR1 LNHDA and CDR2 SQIVND (reference sequence). The CDR3 contains 14 residues. Trimming took off 5 bases at V and 5 bases at J, with 13 bases between the two ends. In nucleotides, the CDR3 is TGTGCCAGTAGTGTAACAGGGCCCAACAATGAGCAGTTCTTC. Amino acids: CASSVTGPNNEQFF.

This sequence joins TRBV10-3 and TRBJ2-7; D gene unclear. This CDR3 region has 14 residues. Germline CDR1 ENHRY, CDR2 SYGVKD. The V and J ends lost 3 bases and 6 bases respectively, with 15 bases between them. The CDR3 loop reads CAISDGQIFSEQYF. Here the CDR3 DNA reads TGTGCCATCAGTGATGGCCAGATCTTCTCCGAGCAGTACTTC.

CDR3 sequence (DNA): TGTGCCAGCAGTTTGGGTGGGCAATCCTACGAGCAGTACTTC. Amino acid sequence: CASSLGGQSYEQYF. J is TRBJ2-7 and V is TRBV27; no clear D. The CDR3 runs 14 residues. Germline-derived CDR1 and CDR2 are MNHEY and SMNVEV (reference sequence). V dropped 3 bases and J dropped 1 base, with 10 bases sitting between them.

This clone was seen a single time. V and J are TRBV4-2 and TRBJ2-5; maybe TRBD2 (6 bases). Germline V lookup: CDR1 LGHNA, CDR2 YNFKEQ. V was pared by 0 bases and J by 14 bases, with 19 bases between. The CDR3 consists of 14 residues. The CDR3 loop reads CASSQDVGLSYIYF. In nucleotides, the CDR3 is TGTGCCAGCAGCCAAGACGTGGGACTGAGCTACATATACTTC.

V usage is TRBV6-8 and J usage is TRBJ2-5; D possibly corresponds to TRBD1 (6 bases). In germline, CDR1 is MNHGY, CDR2 SAAAGT. The V and J ends lost 6 bases and 2 bases respectively, with 10 bases between them. The CDR3 contains 13 residues. The CDR3 is CASSIGQQETQYF. The DNA of the CDR3 is TGTGCCAGCAGCATAGGACAGCAAGAGACCCAGTACTTC.

The chain uses TRBV27 and TRBJ2-3, with 8 bases that match TRBD2. The CDR3 loop spans 14 amino acids. Germline CDR1 and CDR2: MNHEY and SMNVEV (reference sequence). The V gene end was trimmed by 2 bases and the J gene end by 8 bases; junction bases not matched to a gene: 6. The CDR3 sequence: CASSLTGGPITQYF. In DNA form, the CDR3 reads TGTGCCAGCAGTTTAACGGGAGGGCCGATTACGCAGTATTTT.

The chain employs TRBV10-3 and TRBJ1-1, with TRBD1 as a possible D gene (5 bases). Germline CDR1 and CDR2: ENHRY and SYGVKD. Trimming took off 2 bases at V and 3 bases at J, with 7 bases between the two ends. CDR3 length: 13 amino acids. In nucleotides, the CDR3 is TGTGCCATCAGTGAGGTACAGGACACTGAAGCTTTCTTT. Its protein is CAISEVQDTEAFF.

This chain joins TRBV5-1 and TRBJ2-7, with 8 nucleotides matching TRBD1. CDR1 is SGHRS, CDR2 YFSETQ, per germline. The CDR3 is 17 residues long. V was pared by 4 bases and J by 2 bases, with 14 bases of the junction left unmatched. This chain's CDR3 is CASSRFITGGYPYEQYF. CDR3 sequence (DNA): TGCGCCAGCAGCCGATTTATTACAGGGGGATATCCCTACGAGCAGTACTTC.

The chain carries TRBV30 and TRBJ1-1; D possibly corresponds to TRBD1 (6 bases). This CDR3 is built from 14 residues. V dropped 2 bases and J dropped 1 base, with 11 bases sitting between them. In germline, CDR1 is GTSNPN, CDR2 SVGIG (reference sequence). The CDR3: CAWSSGGQNTEAFF. CDR3 coding DNA: TGTGCCTGGAGTAGCGGGGGGCAGAACACTGAAGCTTTCTTT. The variable domain in full, completed from reference TRBV30 and TRBJ1-1, reads SQTIHQWPATLVQPVGSPLSLECTVEGTSNPNLYWYRQAAGRGLQLLFYSVGIGQISSEVPQNLSASRPQDRQFILSSKKLLLSDSGFYLCAWSSGGQNTEAFFGQGTRLTVV.

The chain joins TRBV7-3 to TRBJ2-2; D perhaps matches TRBD1 (6 bases). The V gene's germline CDR1 is SGHTA and CDR2 FQGTGA. Trimming stripped 7 bases from V and 2 bases from J, with 11 bases between. The CDR3 consists of 14 residues. The CDR3 bases are TGTGCCAGCACCATCGGGACAAACACCGGGGAGCTGTTTTTT. It specifies CASTIGTNTGELFF.

J is TRBJ2-7 and V is TRBV29-1, with 9 bases matching TRBD2. Per the germline V gene, CDR1 is SQVTM and CDR2 is ANQGSEA. The CDR3 length is 15 residues. V shed 6 bases and J 4 bases; nucleotides not matched to a gene: 13. This CDR3 is CSVTGESGRMYEQYF. In DNA, the CDR3 is TGCAGCGTGACGGGGGAGAGCGGGAGGATGTACGAGCAGTACTTC.

The chain combines TRBV4-1 with TRBJ2-5, with 11 bases aligning to TRBD2. J lost 4 bases, V lost 0 bases, and 4 bases had no gene match. Germline V lookup: CDR1 MGHRA, CDR2 YSYEKL. This CDR3 contains 16 residues. DNA of the CDR3: TGCGCCAGCAGCCAAGACCTTCTAGCGGGAGGAGAGACCCAGTACTTC. This gives the protein CASSQDLLAGGETQYF.